The present T cell receptor beta chain was sequenced within a study of Ad26.COV2.S vaccination and SARS-CoV-2 variants (dated by TCRdb to about 2021). For the wider study: Vaccine-arm donors were drawn from COV1001, a multicentre, randomized, double-blind, placebo-controlled phase I-IIa trial of Ad26.COV2.S in healthy adults. Sequencing of the TCRbeta repertoire served to evaluate the specificity and breadth of SARS-CoV-2-reactive T cell receptors following Ad26.COV2.S vaccination. The TCR-sequenced set comprised around 32 samples: approximately 19 Ad26.COV2.S vaccine recipients, 5 placebo recipients and 8 SARS-CoV-2 convalescent individuals. Ad26.COV2.S was given intramuscularly at 5x10^10 or 1x10^11 viral particles, as a single shot or as two shots 56 days apart. Investigators remained blinded to trial group allocation during experiments and outcome assessment. Participants in the trial were split at random into five groups of five each, receiving low-dose or high-dose Ad26.COV2.S once or twice, or else placebo on both occasions.

The immunoSEQ Assay was the method used to sequence TCRbeta CDR3 regions. After extraction, genomic DNA underwent amplification by bias-controlled multiplex PCR, followed by high-throughput sequencing. The authors processed their data as follows. To quantify the absolute abundance of every unique TCRbeta CDR3 region, sequences were collapsed and filtered. T cell fraction was estimated by normalizing TCRbeta template counts to usable DNA, which was measured by amplifying reference genes present in all nucleated cells. Repertoire TCRs were annotated as SARS-CoV-2-specific by exact matching of V gene, CDR3 amino acid sequence and J gene to a known reactive TCR set. The reference SARS-CoV-2 TCR set was obtained from MIRA and was filtered for enrichment in COVID-19-positive ImmuneCODE repertoires, whereby public or cross-reactive TCRs were removed. Using the MIRA antigens, annotated TCRs were further analysed by specific ORF or by position within an ORF. Depth was the summed frequency of annotated unique rearrangements, while breadth was defined as annotated unique rearrangements over total unique productive rearrangements. TCR breadth was compared between groups using two-sided Wilcoxon rank-sum tests. TCRdb re-hosts the immuneACCESS table, in-frame sequences only. Its copies lack some clones; in the studies checked, an unresolved V gene accounts for under half of them, and the cause for the rest is not known. The V and J calls and clone size come from that table; D and trimming were worked out from the DNA. This sample is represented by more than 300,000 clones; around four fifths of them were singletons. 2% to 2.5% of the sample is taken by the ten largest.

Beyond this particular receptor, the publication reports: The study was not powered to compare responses between vaccine doses or regimens. It was noted by the authors that total T cell responses may have been underestimated by the TCR breadth and depth analyses. Non-spike TCR breadth was comparable between vaccine and placebo recipients, consistent with the vaccine containing only spike. Higher spike-specific TCR breadth was observed in Ad26.COV2.S recipients than in placebo recipients (P = 0.0014). After vaccination, spike-specific CD8+ and CD4+ T cell responses were reported to show substantial breadth.

This sample's treatment or condition label indicates: roughly 20 received Ad26.COV2.S at low or high dose, single or two shots; 5 received placebo; per-sample allocation not given. Repertoires of vaccine and placebo recipients were sequenced from samples taken on day 63 after the first injection. Between 29 July and 7 August 2020, Cohort 1b enrolled about two dozen adults aged 18-55 years at one site in Boston, USA. Ad26.COV2.S consisted of a replication-incompetent adenovirus type 26 vector by which a prefusion-stabilized SARS-CoV-2 spike protein from the original Wuhan strain was expressed. To note about this clone: Which antigen it targets is not known. Within one base of it there is no much larger clone, and no base qualities were kept.

The CDR3 holds 14 amino acids from the cysteine to the phenylalanine. The CDR3 DNA has 42 bases and is translated from base 1. V lost 3 bases and J lost 6 bases, and the count of bases not matched to a germline gene is 8. Based on the germline V gene (reference sequence), the CDR1 and CDR2 sequences are LNHNV and YYDKDF. The rearrangement combines TRBV15 with TRBJ2-7; 7 bases in the junction line up with TRBD1. This TCR was sampled from a person aged 18-60 years who received the Ad26.COV2.S COVID-19 vaccine or a placebo. Source: peripheral blood, taken in a trial of Ad26.COV2.S vaccine versus placebo. DNA sequence: TGTGCCACCAGCAGGGACAGGCGCGGAGGCGAGCAGTACTTC. Its protein product is CATSRDRRGGEQYF.